This entry features one T cell receptor beta chain sequence. In the same sample, other DNA sequences code for this CDR3. The germline CDR1 and CDR2 sequences are LGHNA and YNFKEQ. This CDR3 spans 13 amino acids. The V end lost 0 bases, the J end lost 6 bases, and 6 bases lay between the germline ends. These data belong to a study of radiation and T cells in renal cell carcinoma. Treatment reported: treatment-naive control, cytoreductive nephrectomy. Sequenced control tumors were from roughly 10 males and a few females, median age roughly 53. Assay: immunoSEQ multiplex PCR; the TCRdb copy retains only in-frame clones and omits some. The sample yields about 10,000 clones, around 60% seen once.

The source was tumor tissue, collected from a patient whose treatment was nephrectomy without radiotherapy. This TCR was recovered from a man aged 35 to 55 with renal cell carcinoma. The genes are TRBV4-2 and TRBJ1-5; possible D gene TRBD1, 5 bases. The CDR3 sequence: CASSQDRVQPQHF. The CDR3 nucleotides read TGTGCCAGCAGCCAAGACAGGGTTCAGCCCCAGCATTTT.